Shown below are 20 T cell receptor beta chains from a single sample sequenced in a study of blood T cell repertoires in COVID-19. Only in-frame clones appear in the TCRdb table, and some are missing; sequencing was by immunoSEQ multiplex PCR. Of 300,000 or so clones in the sample, approximately 89% were seen once. Sequencing was carried out using peripheral blood. Receptors were obtained from a woman under 40 who had recovered from COVID-19.

The chain is built from TRBV6-1 and TRBJ1-2, with D unresolved. The CDR3 length is 14 residues. The germline V gene encodes CDR1 MNHNS and CDR2 SASEGT. Trimming took 0 bases from V and 12 from J, leaving 17 bases between them. Here the CDR3 reads CASSEAPVRGEDTF. CDR3 nucleotides: TGTGCCAGCAGTGAAGCGCCCGTCCGCGGGGAGGACACCTTC.

V and J are TRBV3-1 (or the pseudogene TRBV3-2) and TRBJ2-5, with 10 positions matching TRBD2. V shed 1 base, J shed 7 bases, and the junction held 12 bases outside the gene matches. Germline values: CDR1 LGHDT, CDR2 YNNKEL (reference sequence). CDR3 size: 17 residues. For the CDR3, the DNA is TGTGCCAGCAGCCAAGCCACGGCTAGCGGGGGCCATGGGACCCAGTACTTC. Amino acids: CASSQATASGGHGTQYF.

The chain links TRBV7-9 to TRBJ1-1; the D gene is possibly TRBD1 (6 bases). V was shortened by 3 bases and J by 1 base, with 9 bases between the two germline ends. CDR1 SEHNR and CDR2 FQNEAQ come from the germline V gene (reference sequence). This CDR3 comprises 14 residues. The CDR3 nucleotides read TGTGCCAGCAGCTTTGGGGGGGCGAACACTGAAGCTTTCTTT. It encodes CASSFGGANTEAFF.

The V call is TRBV11-2, the J call TRBJ2-1; 7 nucleotides match TRBD2. The CDR3 is made up of 14 amino acids. With 1 base clipped from V and 10 bases from J, the junction kept 7 bases outside the gene matches. Germline loops: CDR1 SGHAT, CDR2 FQNNGV. The CDR3 loop reads CASSLGGGAEEQFF. The CDR3 DNA follows: TGTGCCAGCAGCTTAGGGGGAGGGGCTGAGGAGCAGTTCTTC.

This clone has more than one count but fewer than ten. This chain links TRBV9 with TRBJ2-1, with TRBD2 as a possible D gene (6 bases). With 0 bases removed from V and 0 bases from J, the gap between germline ends came to 7 bases. The CDR3 is made up of 15 amino acids. CDR1 and CDR2 (germline): SGDLS, YYNGEE. The CDR3 protein is CASSVAEGSYNEQFF. For the CDR3, the DNA is TGTGCCAGCAGCGTAGCGGAGGGCTCCTACAATGAGCAGTTCTTC.

This chain joins TRBV27 and TRBJ2-7, with TRBD1 as a possible D gene (5 bases). Germline V CDR1 and CDR2: MNHEY, SMNVEV (reference sequence). The CDR3 is 17 residues long. Trimming shortened V by 4 bases and J by 0 bases, and 19 bases separated the two germline ends. CDR3 DNA sequence: TGTGCCAGCAGTTATCGGTCTCGACAGACGTACTCCTACGAGCAGTACTTC. Its protein is CASSYRSRQTYSYEQYF.

V gene TRBV2 combines with J gene TRBJ1-4; no clear D. Germline lookup yields CDR1 SNHLY and CDR2 FYNNEI. Deletions cut 6 bases from V and 4 bases from J, with 21 bases between. The CDR3 is 17 residues long. This CDR3 reads CASREAFGETDNEKLFF. In DNA, the CDR3 is TGTGCCAGCAGGGAGGCATTTGGGGAAACCGATAATGAAAAACTGTTTTTT.

V and J are TRBV7-2 and TRBJ2-1; TRBD1 matches at 9 bases. The CDR3 is made up of 15 amino acids. With V trimmed by 6 bases and J by 8 bases, 11 bases remained unmatched. Germline CDR1 SGHTA, CDR2 FQGNSA. CDR3 in DNA: TGTGCCAGCAGACCTGGGGGACAGGGTGGGTATGAGCAGTTCTTC. Amino acid sequence: CASRPGGQGGYEQFF.

DNA of the CDR3: TGTGCCAGCAGCCCGACAGGGGGCGCCTCCGGTGAGCAGTTCTTC. Amino acids: CASSPTGGASGEQFF. This chain connects TRBV7-2 to TRBJ2-1, with 10 bases identical to TRBD1. There are 15 residues in the CDR3. Germline V gene sequence: CDR1 SGHTA, CDR2 FQGNSA. The V gene end was trimmed by 5 bases and the J gene end by 9 bases; junction bases not matched to a gene: 10.

CDR3 sequence reads: CASSYAGSNSGNTIYF. CDR3 nucleotides: TGTGCCAGCAGTTACGCGGGGTCGAACTCTGGAAACACCATATATTTT. The chain employs TRBV6-6 and TRBJ1-3, with no clear D. CDR3 length equals 16 residues. Germline-derived CDR1 and CDR2 are MNHNY and SVGAGI (reference sequence). Trimming shortened V by 2 bases and J by 0 bases, and 11 bases separated the two germline ends.

The rearrangement joins TRBV12-3 or TRBV12-4 to TRBJ1-4, with D possibly TRBD1 on 5 matching bases. V was trimmed by 1 base and J by 9 bases, leaving 6 bases between them. The CDR3 spans 12 residues. Here the CDR3 reads CASSLVGQKLFF. As DNA, the CDR3 is TGTGCCAGCAGTTTAGTGGGGCAAAAACTGTTTTTT.

The genes are TRBV19 and TRBJ1-2, with 11 bases lining up with TRBD1. J gave up 0 bases and V 5 bases, and 8 bases lay outside the gene matches. Germline lookup yields CDR1 LNHDA and CDR2 SQIVND (reference sequence). CDR3 length: 17 amino acids. The DNA of the CDR3 is TGTGCCAGTAGTGCGGGACAGGGGGTTCTACCTAACTATGGCTACACCTTC. Translated, it gives CASSAGQGVLPNYGYTF.

The chain couples TRBV4-2 to TRBJ2-7; weak D call: TRBD1 (5 bases). The ends were cut back, 0 bases at V and 3 bases at J, with 12 bases in the middle. CDR3 length equals 15 residues. Per germline, CDR1 LGHNA and CDR2 YNFKEQ. The CDR3 coding sequence is TGTGCCAGCAGCCAAGAAGGTAGGGGCGACTACGAGCAGTACTTC. Translated, it gives CASSQEGRGDYEQYF.

This chain joins TRBV2 and TRBJ1-5, with 7 positions matching TRBD1. Germline values: CDR1 SNHLY, CDR2 FYNNEI. Trimming cost V 8 bases and J 0 bases; bases outside gene matches: 7. The CDR3 spans 15 residues. DNA for the CDR3: TGTGCCAGCGGGCAGGGGGTTATTAGCAATCAGCCCCAGCATTTT. This translates into CASGQGVISNQPQHF.

The rearrangement joins TRBV5-1 to TRBJ2-5; 10 nucleotides match TRBD2. There are 15 residues in the CDR3. From germline, CDR1 is SGHRS and CDR2 YFSETQ. V was pared by 6 bases and J by 5 bases, with 10 bases of the junction left unmatched. This chain's CDR3 is CASTSSGGAIETQYF. As DNA, the CDR3 is TGCGCCAGCACCTCTAGCGGGGGAGCGATTGAGACCCAGTACTTC.

The rearrangement links TRBV6-5 to TRBJ2-4, with D perhaps matching TRBD1 (6 bases). Germline CDR1 reads MNHEY; CDR2 reads SVGAGI. The CDR3 loop spans 16 amino acids. The germline V and J ends were trimmed by 2 bases and 0 bases, with 11 bases remaining between them. The CDR3 sequence is CASSYTLTGAKNIQYF. The CDR3 DNA reads as TGTGCCAGCAGTTACACCCTGACAGGAGCCAAAAACATTCAGTACTTC.

This clone was detected once. The rearrangement joins TRBV27 to TRBJ1-1; 7 nucleotides line up with TRBD1. This CDR3 has 15 residues. The germline gives CDR1 MNHEY, CDR2 SMNVEV (reference sequence). The junction had 6 bases not matched to a gene; V was cut back by 3 bases and J by 2 bases. The CDR3 loop reads CASSFGRQGNTEAFF. The CDR3 DNA follows: TGTGCCAGCAGTTTTGGTCGACAGGGAAACACTGAAGCTTTCTTT.

The chain employs TRBV24-1 and TRBJ2-2, with TRBD2 as a possible D gene (6 bases). The CDR3 contains 13 residues. Per germline, CDR1 KGHDR and CDR2 SFDVKD. The V and J ends lost 11 bases and 4 bases respectively, with 13 bases between them. CDR3 nucleotides: TGTGCCAGCCGGGGGACGGCCACCGGGGAGCTGTTTTTT. This codes for CASRGTATGELFF.

The chain is built from TRBV28 and TRBJ1-1; no clear D. The CDR3 is 14 amino acids. V was trimmed by 3 bases and J by 6 bases, leaving 14 bases between them. The V gene's germline CDR1 is MDHEN and CDR2 SYDVKM. CDR3 DNA sequence: TGTGCCAGCAGTTTCGATCGTGTGGGCCCTGAAGCTTTCTTT. Translating gives CASSFDRVGPEAFF.

The chain recombines TRBV11-1 with TRBJ2-2, with 7 bases aligning to TRBD1. The length of the CDR3 is 14 residues. From germline, CDR1 is SGHAT and CDR2 FQDESV (reference sequence). The V and J ends lost 4 bases and 5 bases, in that order; junction bases with no gene match: 4. The CDR3 nucleotides are TGTGCCAGCAGCTCCGGGACAGAGACCGGGGAGCTGTTTTTT. Protein product: CASSSGTETGELFF.